This is a list of T cell receptor beta chains from one sample in a study of cytomegalovirus exposure and HLA in healthy donors. TCRdb's copy holds only in-frame clones and misses some; the assay was immunoSEQ multiplex PCR. Here the sample spans about 50,000 clones, around 80% being singletons. Sequencing used PBMCs. The receptors here all came from a man aged 25 to 45 in good health and CMV-seropositive. Each CDR3 is given without its conserved first and last residue. The order of the fields is clone size, CDR3 length, V gene, CDR3 protein. Size is stated for part of the rows, as once, few or many counts, or as a class when the clone is expanded.

. 12 TRBV28 ASSPPRGRETQY
. 11 TRBV7-7 ASSTDRVDEQF
. 13 TRBV4-2 ASSQEASVNNEQF
. 13 TRBV25-1 ASSESAGGVTEAF
. 11 TRBV9 ASSVDINSPLH
. 14 TRBV7-6 ASSPQAGLTSYEQY
few 11 TRBV10-3 ASNVQGSTEAF
. 13 TRBV5-1 ASSSRGGFQETQY
few 11 TRBV7-9 ASSLSLQDGYT
. 13 TRBV10-2 ASSDRTRGAGELF
. 16 TRBV7-2 ASSLVWLAGENYNEQF
. 12 TRBV7-3 ASSPRIGDNEQF
once 13 TRBV2 ASRISGTPNQPQH
. 9 TRBV28 ASSFDQPQH
. 13 TRBV9 ASSPQLAGYNEQF
. 12 TRBV6-1 AAAGSAGANVLT
. 13 TRBV5-5 ASSTRGGNTDAQY
. 11 TRBV7-6 ASSSRVNYGYT
. 13 TRBV7-9 ASILGQGAPYEQY
. 15 TRBV5-4 ASSFGLRSSYNSPLH
. 12 TRBV4-1 ASSSRQAGYGYT
few 11 TRBV6-5 ASSRTGGSALH
. 12 TRBV7-3 ASSLSGPSNEQF
. 10 TRBV27 ASRTGAREQY
once 14 TRBV5-6 ASSTRALVSSYEQY
. 14 TRBV7-6 ASSPRQGRSTDTQY
. 12 TRBV10-3 AISTDRGNQPQH
. 12 TRBV6-1 ASILAGGQNIQY
. 12 TRBV6-1 ASPAKTPGNTIY
. 14 TRBV11-2 ASSLDFGQLITEAF
. 13 TRBV27 ASSTTGGRWTEAF
few 12 TRBV28 ASSFLTGLAEAF
. 12 TRBV7-7 ASSLSPQTGELF
. 11 TRBV28 ASSLSSYQPQH
few 13 TRBV4-1 ASSQEPLGSTEAF
. 14 TRBV4-1 ASSPPGGGSSYEQY
. 13 TRBV10-3 AISGAGTGNQPQH
. 14 TRBV4-2 ASSQAGTSGTDTQY
. 13 TRBV5-1 ASSLETGSTTEAF
. 12 TRBV7-3 ASSLGRASDTQY
. 14 TRBV6-1 ASSERGQGVWQPQH
. 14 TRBV7-3 ASSLGQGQAYTEAF
. 13 TRBV5-1 ASSFLQSGNTEAF
. 13 TRBV2 ASSHEWTGNTEAF
. 9 TRBV27 TTGPYYEQY
. 14 TRBV6-6 ASSYSSVRAGNTIY
. 12 TRBV6-1 ASSESGGIYGYT
. 16 TRBV7-3 ASSLTSGGGGFTDTQY
. 13 TRBV7-6 ASSPTASSYNEQF
. 12 TRBV10-2 ASSGQGGISPLH
few 12 TRBV5-1 ASSLREVRETQY
. 9 TRBV29-1 SVLRDSEQY
. 13 TRBV7-9 ASSPFPGGNYGYT
once 13 TRBV28 ASSLVQGMNTEAF
. 12 TRBV7-4 ASSPEGLSYEQY
. 14 TRBV27 ASSFMGTGNNEKLF
. 10 TRBV13 ASSLGGQPQH
. 17 TRBV15 ATSRVAGDRASGANVLT
. 12 TRBV27 ASSPRQSSSPLH